This T cell receptor (beta chain) was captured by sequencing in a study of shared clonotypes between healthy human individuals (dated by TCRdb to the early 2020s). Study-level background: Three men and two women, aged 18 to 49 years, made up the cohort. For each donor, CD4 naive and CD4 memory were each given three plates, CD8 naive was given two plates, and CD8 memory was given one plate. To estimate repertoire size and how much clonotype sharing occurs between individuals, the study deeply sequenced the blood TCR repertoires of five healthy adults. To increase sequencing depth and limit assay-specific biases, TCR repertoire library preparation and sequencing were carried out by different laboratories using diverse techniques. Each donor's leukapheresis produced roughly between roughly 0.94 and 9.5 billion PBMCs.

Using the deep immunoSEQ assay, TCR CDR3 regions were amplified from genomic DNA by multiplex PCR. For each cell subset, the extracted genomic DNA was distributed evenly across all wells of several immunoSEQ 96-well plates, and each plate served as one replicate. For sorted subsets, approximately 210 ng genomic DNA, equal to 30,000 or so T cell genomes, was loaded into each replicate PCR. The purified libraries were quantified using a Qubit 3.0 fluorometer, sized with a Bioanalyzer 2100, and then quantified again using the KAPA Library Quantification kit. A separate single-read 150-cycle Illumina NextSeq 550 flow cell was used to sequence each immunoSEQ 96-well plate. Under the source paper's analysis protocol: The immunoSEQ output contained only junctional sequences without quality scores, so filtering could not match that applied to full-length reads. Sequences were annotated with PyIR, a Python wrapper for IgBLAST v1.9, and V/J genes and CDR3 were assigned using IMGT germline references. Reads with weak V/J assignments (E-value above 1e-6), missing CDR3, stop codons, out-of-frame junctions, or ambiguous translated residues were removed. V3J clonotypes were defined as sequences sharing an identical inferred V gene, J gene, and CDR3 amino acid sequence. Percentage overlap between repertoires was calculated by dividing the number of shared unique clonotypes by the size of the smaller repertoire. Repertoire richness was assessed with RTK rarefaction, the Chao1 estimator, and Recon v2.1 estimates of unobserved clonotypes. Generation probabilities were computed with OLGA for all TCRbeta clonotypes obtained by the gDNA method from a few donors. TCRdb's version of the immuneACCESS table is confined to in-frame rearrangements and falls short of the full clone set. An unresolved V gene accounts for under half of the shortfall where checked; the remainder is of unknown origin. V and J calls plus clone size are reproduced from that table; the DNA served to infer D and trimming. This sample comprises about 2 million clones, approximately 95% of them detected only once. The ten largest make up roughly 0.13% of the sample.

From its cysteine to its phenylalanine, the CDR3 spans 15 amino acids. Only the CDR3 DNA is retained, 45 bases long and in frame from the first base. As encoded in the germline V gene (reference sequence), CDR1 is MNHEY while CDR2 is SMNVEV. V gives up 6 bases and J gives up 0 bases, and the segment between their germline ends measures 11 bases. This clone was seen a single time. Its antigen target is currently unknown. Nothing much larger sits one base from this clone, and base qualities are not available. What the work shows at the level of the full study, not this receptor alone: Based on pairwise subsampling, the degree of clonotype sharing among donors was expected to be affected by sequencing depth. Even with the large sequencing depth, rarefaction of the sorted-subset datasets indicated that sequencing was incomplete. Only blood was sampled, and tissue TCR repertoires likely differ from those in blood. Higher generation probabilities were observed for clonotypes shared by all four sorted-subset donors than for non-shared clonotypes. Across four donors, approximately 5% of naive CD4, roughly 3.3% of naive CD8, about 2.3% of memory CD4, and roughly 0.41% of memory CD8 clonotypes were shared. Because the study included only a small number of donors, the genetic and exposure-history diversity represented was limited. Naive subsets generally had larger estimated clonotype richness than memory subsets.

The donors were healthy, HIV-negative adults who had no recently reported acute infections or vaccinations. All donors were Caucasian adults living in Nashville, Tennessee, USA. Magnetic negative selection was used to enrich CD4+ T cells, after which naive cells were positively selected on CD45RA and the negative fraction became the memory subset. After blood collection by leukapheresis, PBMCs were isolated using Ficoll-Histopaque density gradient centrifugation and then cryopreserved in the vapor phase of liquid nitrogen. Analytical flow cytometry was used to check the purity and quantity of each magnetically sorted T cell population. Genomic DNA was isolated from every sorted fraction and measured by UV absorbance on a Nanodrop 2000c.

This chain joins TRBV27 to TRBJ1-4; too little of a D gene remains to name it. The specimen was naive CD4+ T cells sorted from blood. Explained via the paper, the cell subset or site label denotes: CD45RA+ positively selected. This clonotype originated in a man between 18 and 29 years old in good health. The encoded CDR3 is CASSTRRTTNEKLFF. The nucleotide sequence reads TGTGCCAGCAGCACCCGCAGGACAACTAATGAAAAACTGTTTTTT. Here the CDR3 is joined to the reference TRBV27 and TRBJ1-4 genes, and the full variable domain is: EAQVTQNPRYLITVTGKKLTVTCSQNMNHEYMSWYRQDPGLGLRQIYYSMNVEVTDKGDVPEGYKVSRKEKRNFPLILESPSPNQTSLYFCASSTRRTTNEKLFFGSGTQLSVL.